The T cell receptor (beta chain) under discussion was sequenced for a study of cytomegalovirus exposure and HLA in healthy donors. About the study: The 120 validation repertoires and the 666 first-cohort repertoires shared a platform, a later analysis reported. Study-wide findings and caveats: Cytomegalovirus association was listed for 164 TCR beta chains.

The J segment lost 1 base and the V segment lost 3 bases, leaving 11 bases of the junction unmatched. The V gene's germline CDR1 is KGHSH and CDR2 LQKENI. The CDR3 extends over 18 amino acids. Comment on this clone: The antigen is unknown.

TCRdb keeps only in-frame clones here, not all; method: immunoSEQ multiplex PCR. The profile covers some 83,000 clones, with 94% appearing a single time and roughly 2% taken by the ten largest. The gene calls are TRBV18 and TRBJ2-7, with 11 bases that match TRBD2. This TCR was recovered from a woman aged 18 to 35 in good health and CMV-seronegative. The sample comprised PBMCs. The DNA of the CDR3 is TGTGCCAGCTCACCCGACGGGACTAGCGGTATAAATTCCTACGAGCAGTACTTC. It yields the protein CASSPDGTSGINSYEQYF.